This TCR beta chain was captured by sequencing in a study of glioma-infiltrating T cells. Findings of the study overall: Tissue-blood divergence was below expectation in non-neoplastic patients, above in gliomas. CDR3 overlap between tissue and blood was very small.

TCR alpha and beta CDR3 regions were amplified from RNA using iRepertoire nested multiplex PCR. Tissue mRNA or PBMC total RNA, about 85-400 ng, went into one-step reverse transcription and amplification. TCRdb itself ran the multiplex PCR reads through MiXCR, one entry per CDR3 protein. This table has approximately 3,000 distinct CDR3 sequences, around 15% appearing once. Turning to this clonotype: Its antigen is undetermined.

The CDR3 contains 17 residues. After removal of 3 bases from V and 6 bases from J, the junction contained 11 bases not matched to a gene. Germline-derived CDR1 and CDR2 are SGDLS and YYNGEE. Specimen: glioma tissue, nonneoplastic brain tissue, or PBMCs (not recorded which). This TCR came from a human donor with low-grade glioma or glioblastoma, undergoing nonglioma brain surgery, or in good health (not recorded which). V gene TRBV9 combines with J gene TRBJ1-6; 8 positions match TRBD1. The chain's CDR3 is CASSERGRQGFNSPLHF. The CDR3 DNA reads as TGTGCCAGCAGCGAGAGAGGGAGACAGGGGTTTAATTCACCCCTCCACTTT. Full variable domain (missing parts from reference TRBV9 and TRBJ1-6): DSGVTQTPKHLITATGQRVTLRCSPRSGDLSVYWYQQSLDQGLQFLIQYYNGEERAKGNILERFSAQQFPDLHSELNLSSLELGDSALYFCASSERGRQGFNSPLHFGNGTRLTVT.